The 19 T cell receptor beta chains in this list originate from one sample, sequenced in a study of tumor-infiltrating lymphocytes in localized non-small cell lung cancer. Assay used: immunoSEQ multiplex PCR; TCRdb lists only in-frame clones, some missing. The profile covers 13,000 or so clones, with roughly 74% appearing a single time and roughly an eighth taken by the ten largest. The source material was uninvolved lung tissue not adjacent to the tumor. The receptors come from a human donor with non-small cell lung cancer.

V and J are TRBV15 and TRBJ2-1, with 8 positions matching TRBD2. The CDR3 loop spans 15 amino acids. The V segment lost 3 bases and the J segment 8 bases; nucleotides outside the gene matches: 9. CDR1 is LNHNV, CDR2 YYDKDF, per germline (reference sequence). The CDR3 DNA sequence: TGTGCCACCAGCAGCCTTAGCGGGAACGGCGATGAGCAGTTCTTC. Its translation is CATSSLSGNGDEQFF.

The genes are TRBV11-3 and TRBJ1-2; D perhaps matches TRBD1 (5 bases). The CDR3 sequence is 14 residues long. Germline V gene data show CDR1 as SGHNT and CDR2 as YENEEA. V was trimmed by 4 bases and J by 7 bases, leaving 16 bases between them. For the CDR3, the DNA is TGTGCCAGCAGCTATAGGGGCTCTTGGAGTGGCTACACCTTC. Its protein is CASSYRGSWSGYTF. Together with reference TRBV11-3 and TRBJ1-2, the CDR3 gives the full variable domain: EAGVVQSPRYKIIEKKQPVAFWCNPISGHNTLYWYLQNLGQGPELLIRYENEEAVDDSQLPKDRFSAERLKGVDSTLKIQPAELGDSAVYLCASSYRGSWSGYTFGSGTRLTVV.

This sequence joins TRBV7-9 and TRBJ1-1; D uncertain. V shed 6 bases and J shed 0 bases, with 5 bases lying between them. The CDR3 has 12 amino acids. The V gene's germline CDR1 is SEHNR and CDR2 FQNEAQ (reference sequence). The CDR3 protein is CASRGMNTEAFF. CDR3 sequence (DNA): TGTGCCAGCAGGGGGATGAACACTGAAGCTTTCTTT.

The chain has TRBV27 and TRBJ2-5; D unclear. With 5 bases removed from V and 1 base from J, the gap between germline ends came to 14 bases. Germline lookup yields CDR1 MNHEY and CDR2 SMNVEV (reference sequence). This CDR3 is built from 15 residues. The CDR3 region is CASSPSRQGQETQYF. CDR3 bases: TGTGCCAGCAGTCCCTCCCGTCAAGGCCAAGAGACCCAGTACTTC.

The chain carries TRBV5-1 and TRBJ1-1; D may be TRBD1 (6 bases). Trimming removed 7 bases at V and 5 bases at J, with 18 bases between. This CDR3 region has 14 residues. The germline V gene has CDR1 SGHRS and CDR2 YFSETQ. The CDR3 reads CASGSGGRQTEAFF. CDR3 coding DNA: TGCGCCAGCGGTTCGGGGGGCAGGCAGACTGAAGCTTTCTTT.

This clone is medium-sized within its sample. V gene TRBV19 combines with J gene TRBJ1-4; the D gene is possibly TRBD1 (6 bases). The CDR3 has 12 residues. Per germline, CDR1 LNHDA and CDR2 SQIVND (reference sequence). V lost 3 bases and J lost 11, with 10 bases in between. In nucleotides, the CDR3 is TGTGCCAGTAGTATGGGGGGCGGGAAACTGTTTTTT. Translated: CASSMGGGKLFF. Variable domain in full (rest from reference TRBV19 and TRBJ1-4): DGGITQSPKYLFRKEGQNVTLSCEQNLNHDAMYWYRQDPGQGLRLIYYSQIVNDFQKGDIAEGYSVSREKKESFPLTVTSAQKNPTAFYLCASSMGGGKLFFGSGTQLSVL.

The CDR3 region is CASSAHRGLGTEAFF. The CDR3 bases are TGCGCCAGCAGCGCACACAGGGGGCTCGGGACTGAAGCTTTCTTT. The chain recombines TRBV5-1 with TRBJ1-1; 9 positions match TRBD1. The CDR3 is 15 residues long. The germline gives CDR1 SGHRS, CDR2 YFSETQ. J was trimmed by 5 bases and V by 4 bases; bases with no gene match: 9.

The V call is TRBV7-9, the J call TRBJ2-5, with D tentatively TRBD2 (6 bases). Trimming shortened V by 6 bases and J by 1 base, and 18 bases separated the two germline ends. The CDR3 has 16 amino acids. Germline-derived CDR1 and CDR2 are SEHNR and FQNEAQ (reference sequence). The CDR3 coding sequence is TGTGCCAGCAGTTTTAACTCGGGACTCCCCCAAGAGACCCAGTACTTC. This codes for CASSFNSGLPQETQYF. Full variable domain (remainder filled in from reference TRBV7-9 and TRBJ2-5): DTGVSQNPRHKITKRGQNVTFRCDPISEHNRLYWYRQTLGQGPEFLTYFQNEAQLEKSRLLSDRFSAERPKGSFSTLEIQRTEQGDSAMYLCASSFNSGLPQETQYFGPGTRLLVL.

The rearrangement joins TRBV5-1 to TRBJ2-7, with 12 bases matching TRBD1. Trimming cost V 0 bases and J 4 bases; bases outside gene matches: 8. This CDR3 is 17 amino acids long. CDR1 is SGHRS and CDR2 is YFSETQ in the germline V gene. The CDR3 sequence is CASSLGVLGQGAYEQYF. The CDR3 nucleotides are TGCGCCAGCAGCTTGGGGGTACTGGGACAGGGGGCTTACGAGCAGTACTTC. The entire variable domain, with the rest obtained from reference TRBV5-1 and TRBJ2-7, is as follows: KAGVTQTPRYLIKTRGQQVTLSCSPISGHRSVSWYQQTPGQGLQFLFEYFSETQRNKGNFPGRFSGRQFSNSRSEMNVSTLELGDSALYLCASSLGVLGQGAYEQYFGPGTRLTVT.

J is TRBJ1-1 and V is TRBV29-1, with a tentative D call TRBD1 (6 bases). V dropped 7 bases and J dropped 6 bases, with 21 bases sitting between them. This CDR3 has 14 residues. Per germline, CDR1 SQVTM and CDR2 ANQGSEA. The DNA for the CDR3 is TGCAGCGCCCAAGACGGGGGGCTAGGTGCTGAAGCTTTCTTT. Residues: CSAQDGGLGAEAFF.

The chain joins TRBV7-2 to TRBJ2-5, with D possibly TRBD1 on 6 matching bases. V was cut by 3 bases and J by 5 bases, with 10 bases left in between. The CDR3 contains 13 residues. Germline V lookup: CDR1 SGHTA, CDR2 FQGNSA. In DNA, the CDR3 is TGTGCCAGCAGCTTCAAGGGGGTGGAGACCCAGTACTTC. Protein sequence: CASSFKGVETQYF.

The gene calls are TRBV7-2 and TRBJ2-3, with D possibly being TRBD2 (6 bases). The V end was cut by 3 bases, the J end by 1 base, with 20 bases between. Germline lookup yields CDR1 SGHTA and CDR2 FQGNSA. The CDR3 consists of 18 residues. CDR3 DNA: TGTGCCAGCAGCTTGCCCCTGTGGGAGGCCTGGGGCACAGATACGCAGTATTTT. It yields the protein CASSLPLWEAWGTDTQYF.

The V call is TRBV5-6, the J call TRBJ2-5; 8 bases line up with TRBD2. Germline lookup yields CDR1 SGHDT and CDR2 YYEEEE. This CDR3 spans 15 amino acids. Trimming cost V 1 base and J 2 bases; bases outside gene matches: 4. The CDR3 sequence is CASSLRAGVQETQYF. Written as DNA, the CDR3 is TGTGCCAGCAGCTTGCGAGCGGGAGTGCAAGAGACCCAGTACTTC.

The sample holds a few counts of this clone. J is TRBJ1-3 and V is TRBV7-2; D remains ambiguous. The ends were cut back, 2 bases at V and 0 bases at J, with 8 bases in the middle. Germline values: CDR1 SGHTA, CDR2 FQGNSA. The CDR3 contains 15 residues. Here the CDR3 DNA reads TGTGCCAGCAGCTTATCCAGGCTCTCTGGAAACACCATATATTTT. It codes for CASSLSRLSGNTIYF. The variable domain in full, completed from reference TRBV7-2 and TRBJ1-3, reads GAGVSQSPSNKVTEKGKDVELRCDPISGHTALYWYRQSLGQGLEFLIYFQGNSAPDKSGLPSDRFSAERTGGSVSTLTIQRTQQEDSAVYLCASSLSRLSGNTIYFGEGSWLTVV.

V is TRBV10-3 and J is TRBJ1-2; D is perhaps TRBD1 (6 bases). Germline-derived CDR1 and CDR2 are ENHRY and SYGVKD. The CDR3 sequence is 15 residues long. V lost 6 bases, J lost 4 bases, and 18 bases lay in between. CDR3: CAISPMDSSPYGYTF. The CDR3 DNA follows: TGTGCCATCAGCCCCATGGACAGTTCCCCCTATGGCTACACCTTC.

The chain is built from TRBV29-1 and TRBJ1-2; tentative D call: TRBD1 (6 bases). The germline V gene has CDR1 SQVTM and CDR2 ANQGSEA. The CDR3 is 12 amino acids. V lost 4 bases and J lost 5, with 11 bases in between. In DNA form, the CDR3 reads TGCAGCGTTGGAGGACAGCAGTATGGCTACACCTTC. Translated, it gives CSVGGQQYGYTF.

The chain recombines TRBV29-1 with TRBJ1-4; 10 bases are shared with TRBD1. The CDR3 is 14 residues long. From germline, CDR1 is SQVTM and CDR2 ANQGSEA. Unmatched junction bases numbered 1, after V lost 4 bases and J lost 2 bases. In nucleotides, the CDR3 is TGCAGCGTTGGACAGGGGGCGACTAATGAAAAACTGTTTTTT. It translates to CSVGQGATNEKLFF.

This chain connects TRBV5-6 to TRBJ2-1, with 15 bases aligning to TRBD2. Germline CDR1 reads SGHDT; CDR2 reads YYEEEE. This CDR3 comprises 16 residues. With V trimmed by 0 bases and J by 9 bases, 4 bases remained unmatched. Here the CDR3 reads CASSLAGLAGGGEQFF. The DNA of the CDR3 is TGTGCCAGCAGCTTGGCTGGACTAGCGGGAGGGGGTGAGCAGTTCTTC.

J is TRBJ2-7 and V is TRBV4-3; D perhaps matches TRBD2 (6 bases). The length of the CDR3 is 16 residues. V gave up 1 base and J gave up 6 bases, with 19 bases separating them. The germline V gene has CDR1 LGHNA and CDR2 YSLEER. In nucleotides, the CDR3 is TGCGCCAGCAGCCAAGGAAGTGGCCTAGCGAGGGGCGAGCAGTACTTC. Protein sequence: CASSQGSGLARGEQYF.